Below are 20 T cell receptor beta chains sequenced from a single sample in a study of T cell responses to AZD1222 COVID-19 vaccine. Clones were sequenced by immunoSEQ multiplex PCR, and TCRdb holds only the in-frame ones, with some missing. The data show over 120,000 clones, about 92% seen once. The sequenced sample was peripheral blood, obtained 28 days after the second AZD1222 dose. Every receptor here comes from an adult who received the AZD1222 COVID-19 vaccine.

This chain's CDR3 is CAIGTSGGEQFF. As DNA, the CDR3 is TGCGCCATCGGGACTAGCGGGGGAGAGCAGTTCTTC. The rearrangement links TRBV10-1 to TRBJ2-1, with TRBD2 matching 14 bases. The V gene's germline CDR1 is WNHNN and CDR2 SYGVQD (reference sequence). The CDR3 extends over 12 amino acids. J lost 10 bases, V lost 10 bases, and 3 bases had no gene match.

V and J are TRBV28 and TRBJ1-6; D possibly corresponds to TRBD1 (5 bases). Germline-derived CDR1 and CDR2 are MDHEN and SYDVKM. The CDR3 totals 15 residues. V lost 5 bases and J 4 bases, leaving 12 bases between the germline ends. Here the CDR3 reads CASSGAGRYNSPLHF. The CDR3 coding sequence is TGTGCCAGCAGTGGGGCCGGGAGATATAATTCACCCCTCCACTTT.

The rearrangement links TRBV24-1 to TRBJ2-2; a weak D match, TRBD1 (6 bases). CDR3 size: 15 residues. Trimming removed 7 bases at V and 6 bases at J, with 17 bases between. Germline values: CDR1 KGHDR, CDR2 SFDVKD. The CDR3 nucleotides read TGTGCCACCAGGCCCTCAGGGGCTAGTGCCGGGGAGCTGTTTTTT. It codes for CATRPSGASAGELFF.

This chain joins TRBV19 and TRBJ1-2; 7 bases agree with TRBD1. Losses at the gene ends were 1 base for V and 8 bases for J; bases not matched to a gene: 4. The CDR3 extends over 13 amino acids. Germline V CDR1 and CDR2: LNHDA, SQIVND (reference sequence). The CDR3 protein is CASSIAHRGGYTF. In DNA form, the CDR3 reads TGTGCCAGTAGTATAGCCCACAGGGGCGGCTACACCTTC.

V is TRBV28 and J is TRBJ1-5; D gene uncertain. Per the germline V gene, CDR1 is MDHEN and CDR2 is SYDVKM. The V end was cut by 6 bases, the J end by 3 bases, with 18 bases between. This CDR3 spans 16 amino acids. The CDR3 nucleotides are TGTGCCAGCAGCCGAGCGTTGGCCGAAATCAATCAGCCCCAGCATTTT. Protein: CASSRALAEINQPQHF.

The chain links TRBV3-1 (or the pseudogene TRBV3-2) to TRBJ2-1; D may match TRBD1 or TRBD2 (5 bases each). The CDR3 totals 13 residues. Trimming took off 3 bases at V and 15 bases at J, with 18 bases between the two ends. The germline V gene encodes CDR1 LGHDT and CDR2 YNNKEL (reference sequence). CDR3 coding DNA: TGTGCCAGCAGCCACGGCCGGGTGGGGGTTTTGTTCTTC. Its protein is CASSHGRVGVLFF.

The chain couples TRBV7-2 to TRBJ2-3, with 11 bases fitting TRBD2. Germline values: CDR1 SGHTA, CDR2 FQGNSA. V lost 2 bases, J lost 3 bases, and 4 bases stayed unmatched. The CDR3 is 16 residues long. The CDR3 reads CASSLIAGGPTDTQYF. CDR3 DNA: TGTGCCAGCAGCTTAATAGCGGGAGGGCCGACAGATACGCAGTATTTT. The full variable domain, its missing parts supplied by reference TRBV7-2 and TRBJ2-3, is GAGVSQSPSNKVTEKGKDVELRCDPISGHTALYWYRQSLGQGLEFLIYFQGNSAPDKSGLPSDRFSAERTGGSVSTLTIQRTQQEDSAVYLCASSLIAGGPTDTQYFGPGTRLTVL.

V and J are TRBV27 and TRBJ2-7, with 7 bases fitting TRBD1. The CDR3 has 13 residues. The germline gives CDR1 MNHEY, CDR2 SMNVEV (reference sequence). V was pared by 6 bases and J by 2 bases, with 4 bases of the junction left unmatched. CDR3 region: CASSMTGPYEQYF. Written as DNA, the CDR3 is TGTGCCAGCAGCATGACAGGGCCCTACGAGCAGTACTTC.

The DNA for the CDR3 is TGTGCCAGCAGCCCTCTCGGAAAACCGGGAGATGAGCAGTTCTTC. It encodes CASSPLGKPGDEQFF. This chain joins TRBV9 and TRBJ2-1, with TRBD2 as a possible D gene (6 bases). The CDR3 covers 15 residues. The V gene's germline CDR1 is SGDLS and CDR2 YYNGEE. Between the trimmed V and J ends, which lost 4 bases and 8 bases, there was a span of 19 bases. Drawing the rest from reference TRBV9 and TRBJ2-1, the complete variable domain is DSGVTQTPKHLITATGQRVTLRCSPRSGDLSVYWYQQSLDQGLQFLIQYYNGEERAKGNILERFSAQQFPDLHSELNLSSLELGDSALYFCASSPLGKPGDEQFFGPGTRLTVL.

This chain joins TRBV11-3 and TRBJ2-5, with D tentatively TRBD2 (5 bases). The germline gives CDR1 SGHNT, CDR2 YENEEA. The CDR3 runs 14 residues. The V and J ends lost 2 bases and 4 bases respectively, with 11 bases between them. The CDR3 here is CASSLHRGAETQYF. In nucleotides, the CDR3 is TGTGCCAGCAGCTTACATCGGGGTGCAGAGACCCAGTACTTC. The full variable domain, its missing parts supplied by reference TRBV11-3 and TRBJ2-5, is EAGVVQSPRYKIIEKKQPVAFWCNPISGHNTLYWYLQNLGQGPELLIRYENEEAVDDSQLPKDRFSAERLKGVDSTLKIQPAELGDSAVYLCASSLHRGAETQYFGPGTRLLVL.

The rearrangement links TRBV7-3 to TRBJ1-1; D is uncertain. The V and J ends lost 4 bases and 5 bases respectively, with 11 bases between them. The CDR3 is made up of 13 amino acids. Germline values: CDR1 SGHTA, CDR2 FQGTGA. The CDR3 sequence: CASSYLAGTEAFF. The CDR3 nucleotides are TGTGCCAGCAGCTACTTGGCTGGGACTGAAGCTTTCTTT.

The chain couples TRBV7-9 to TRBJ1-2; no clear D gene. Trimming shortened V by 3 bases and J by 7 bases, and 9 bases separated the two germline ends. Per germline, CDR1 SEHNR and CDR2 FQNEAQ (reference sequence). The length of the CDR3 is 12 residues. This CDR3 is CASSLGIRGYTF. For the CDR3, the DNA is TGTGCCAGCAGCTTGGGAATCCGTGGCTACACCTTC.

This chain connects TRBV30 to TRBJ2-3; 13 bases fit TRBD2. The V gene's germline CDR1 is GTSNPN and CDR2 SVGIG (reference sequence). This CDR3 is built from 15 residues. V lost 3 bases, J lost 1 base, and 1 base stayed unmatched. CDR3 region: CAWRGTSGGTDTQYF. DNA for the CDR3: TGTGCCTGGAGGGGGACTAGCGGGGGCACAGATACGCAGTATTTT.

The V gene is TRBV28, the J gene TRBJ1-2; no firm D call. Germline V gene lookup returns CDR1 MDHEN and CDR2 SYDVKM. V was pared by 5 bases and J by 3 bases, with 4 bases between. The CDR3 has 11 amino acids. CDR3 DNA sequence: TGTGCCAGCAGTATCGACTATGGCTACACCTTC. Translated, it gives CASSIDYGYTF.

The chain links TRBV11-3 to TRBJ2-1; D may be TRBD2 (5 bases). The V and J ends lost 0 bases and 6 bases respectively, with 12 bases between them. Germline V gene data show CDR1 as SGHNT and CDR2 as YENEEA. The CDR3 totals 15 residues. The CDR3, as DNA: TGTGCCAGCAGCTTAGACAGGTTGGGGAGCAATGAGCAGTTCTTC. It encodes CASSLDRLGSNEQFF.

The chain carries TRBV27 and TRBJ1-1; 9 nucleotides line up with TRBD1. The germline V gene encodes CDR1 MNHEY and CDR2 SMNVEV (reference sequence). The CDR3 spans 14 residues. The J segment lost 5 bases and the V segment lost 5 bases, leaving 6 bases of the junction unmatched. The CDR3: CASSPQGARTEAFF. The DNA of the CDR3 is TGTGCCAGCAGTCCACAGGGGGCAAGGACTGAAGCTTTCTTT.

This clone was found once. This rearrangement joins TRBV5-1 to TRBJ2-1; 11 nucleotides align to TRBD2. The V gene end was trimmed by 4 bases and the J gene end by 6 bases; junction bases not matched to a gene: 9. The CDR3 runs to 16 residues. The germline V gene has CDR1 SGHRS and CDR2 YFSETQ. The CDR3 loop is CASSIPGLAERNEQFF. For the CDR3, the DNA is TGCGCCAGCAGCATCCCGGGACTAGCGGAGCGCAATGAGCAGTTCTTC.

CDR3 residues: CASVRRGTEAFF. The CDR3 nucleotides read TGTGCCAGCGTCCGAAGGGGCACTGAAGCTTTCTTT. V gene TRBV11-2 combines with J gene TRBJ1-1; possible D gene TRBD1, 5 bases. Looked up from germline, CDR1 is SGHAT and CDR2 is FQNNGV. The CDR3 is 12 residues long. Trimming took off 8 bases at V and 4 bases at J, with 11 bases between the two ends.

The CDR3 is CASSRGGETQYF. CDR3 nucleotide sequence: TGCGCCAGCAGCAGGGGTGGAGAGACCCAGTACTTC. The V call is TRBV10-1, the J call TRBJ2-5; possibly TRBD1 for D (6 bases). V lost 6 bases to trimming and J lost 4 bases, with 9 bases between them. Germline values: CDR1 WNHNN, CDR2 SYGVQD (reference sequence). This CDR3 comprises 12 residues.

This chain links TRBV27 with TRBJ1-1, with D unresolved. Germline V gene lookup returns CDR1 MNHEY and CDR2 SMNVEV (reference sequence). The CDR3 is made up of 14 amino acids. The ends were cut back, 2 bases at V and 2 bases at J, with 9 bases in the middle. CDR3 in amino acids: CASSLTWINTEAFF. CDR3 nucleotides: TGTGCCAGCAGTTTAACGTGGATAAACACTGAAGCTTTCTTT.